This T cell receptor beta chain stems from a study of blood T cell dynamics during melanoma immunotherapy. Documented time point: week 3, after first cycle of checkpoint inhibitor. One draw preceded checkpoint blockade; another followed its first cycle at week 3. Patients had no prior systemic cancer treatment, immunosuppressants or other active cancers. Assay: immunoSEQ multiplex PCR; the TCRdb copy retains only in-frame clones and omits some. Of about 11,000 clones listed, over 75% are singletons. The CDR3 is 16 residues long. Losses at the gene ends were 5 bases for V and 4 bases for J; bases not matched to a gene: 10. The germline V gene has CDR1 SGHTA and CDR2 FQGNSA.

The origin of this receptor is a human donor with melanoma. The genes are TRBV7-2 and TRBJ2-1; 8 nucleotides line up with TRBD1. The specimen comprised blood, sampled from a patient treated with checkpoint blockade. The CDR3 DNA reads as TGTGCCAGCAGCCCCAGGGCAGGGGGCGCTTACAATGAGCAGTTCTTC. The encoded protein is CASSPRAGGAYNEQFF.